This note documents a single TCR beta chain sequence. In the source study's methods: Researchers report that nucleated cell counts were estimated from reference gene primer amplification. This table comes from immunoSEQ multiplex PCR, and its TCRdb copy is limited to in-frame clones, with some not included. D and trimming come from the DNA, and the V and J calls and clone size come from that table. Altogether about 200,000 clones are present, around 82% being singletons, with the ten largest covering around 7.4%. This CDR3 has 18 amino acids. The V gene's germline CDR1 is MGHRA and CDR2 YSYEKL. V shed 7 bases and J 0 bases; nucleotides not matched to a gene: 14. The sample comes from a study of blood T cell repertoires in COVID-19. On the study more broadly: Sites across the United States, Italy and Spain contributed samples from acute and convalescent COVID-19. From T cells, B-cell-depleted T cells, or PBMCs came the material, which was cDNA or gDNA.

Participants had their cohort set by participant-reported clinical history. Material: PBMCs or T cells enriched from blood (not recorded which). The clonotype originates from a woman in her thirties or forties with acute COVID-19. The rearrangement uses TRBV4-1 and TRBJ2-3; 9 bases are a match to TRBD2. The CDR3 loop reads CASTDRLADPTSTDTQYF. DNA for the CDR3: TGCGCCAGCACCGACAGACTAGCGGATCCCACTAGCACAGATACGCAGTATTTT.